This T cell receptor (beta chain) is drawn from a study of breast tumors, draining lymph nodes, adjacent tissues. This clonotype has a count of ten or more. Samples came from axillary lymph nodes draining the breast cancer. MiXCR, applied by TCRdb to the multiplex PCR reads, yields one record per CDR3 protein. This sample has fewer than 200,000 distinct CDR3 sequences; 33% occur once, and the top ten carry roughly 3.8%. The sample was axillary lymph node tissue. The clonotype was recovered from a female donor with breast cancer. Some clones in this sample may be carry-over from other donors' samples.

For the CDR3, the DNA is TGTGCCAGCAGCCTTGACAGGGTAAAAAACATTCAGTACTTC. This translates into CASSLDRVKNIQYF. The rearrangement links TRBV7-2 to TRBJ2-4; TRBD1 matches 7 bases. With V trimmed by 5 bases and J by 4 bases, 5 bases remained unmatched. This CDR3 contains 14 residues. Germline loops: CDR1 SGHTA, CDR2 FQGNSA.